The 21 T cell receptor beta chains below come from one sample, sequenced in a study of blood T cell repertoires in COVID-19. The data were produced by immunoSEQ multiplex PCR, yet TCRdb's version contains in-frame clones alone and is incomplete. This table holds 200,000 to 250,000 clones, about 84% found once. The sequencing sample was made of peripheral blood. The receptor set was obtained from a man at least 80 years old with acute or convalescent COVID-19.

J is TRBJ1-2 and V is TRBV10-3, with 10 positions matching TRBD1. After removal of 0 bases from V and 4 bases from J, the junction contained 8 bases not matched to a gene. The CDR3 loop spans 17 amino acids. From germline, CDR1 is ENHRY and CDR2 SYGVKD. In nucleotides, the CDR3 is TGTGCCATCAGTGAGTCCCCCGGGACAGGGGCCGTCTATGGCTACACCTTC. It codes for CAISESPGTGAVYGYTF.

The V gene is TRBV9, the J gene TRBJ2-5; D remains ambiguous. The V gene lost 1 base and the J gene lost 2 bases, with 9 bases spanning the gap. The CDR3 is made up of 14 amino acids. Germline CDR1 and CDR2: SGDLS and YYNGEE. CDR3 DNA: TGTGCCAGCAGCGTAATGGCAGCGCAAGAGACCCAGTACTTC. It translates to CASSVMAAQETQYF.

V usage is TRBV4-1 and J usage is TRBJ1-5; no firm D call. CDR1 and CDR2 (germline): MGHRA, YSYEKL. V was trimmed by 0 bases and J by 3 bases, leaving 9 bases between them. The CDR3 runs to 15 residues. The CDR3 region has the DNA TGCGCCAGCAGCCAAGATCCAAACTTCAATCAGCCCCAGCATTTT. Its protein is CASSQDPNFNQPQHF.

The chain's CDR3 is CASHRTGDYGYTF. The CDR3 DNA is TGTGCCAGCCATAGGACAGGGGACTATGGCTACACCTTC. The chain employs TRBV2 and TRBJ1-2; TRBD1 agrees at 9 bases. Germline CDR1 reads SNHLY; CDR2 reads FYNNEI. Trimming at V came to 8 bases and at J to 3 bases, leaving 4 bases not matched to a gene. This CDR3 region has 13 residues.

This sequence joins TRBV5-4 and TRBJ1-2, with a possible D match to TRBD1 (5 bases). The CDR3 loop spans 14 amino acids. Trimming took off 4 bases at V and 2 bases at J, with 12 bases between the two ends. From germline, CDR1 is SGHNT and CDR2 YYREEE (reference sequence). CDR3 residues: CASSPDKLNYGYTF. As DNA, the CDR3 is TGTGCCAGCAGCCCGGACAAGCTAAACTATGGCTACACCTTC.

The V and J genes are TRBV4-3 and TRBJ1-2; D remains ambiguous. CDR1 is LGHNA and CDR2 is YSLEER in the germline V gene. V lost 2 bases and J 4 bases, leaving 17 bases between the germline ends. The CDR3 length is 16 residues. CDR3 sequence reads: CASSQPRAGGGYGYTF. The CDR3 DNA sequence: TGCGCCAGCAGCCAACCGAGGGCAGGCGGAGGCTATGGCTACACCTTC.

The chain is built from TRBV4-2 and TRBJ2-1; TRBD1 is a possible D gene (6 bases). The CDR3 loop spans 14 amino acids. Germline lookup yields CDR1 LGHNA and CDR2 YNFKEQ. Trimming cost V 4 bases and J 8 bases, with 15 bases left between them. In DNA, the CDR3 is TGTGCCAGCAGCCGGACAGTTCCTGGGGATGAGCAGTTCTTC. The encoded protein is CASSRTVPGDEQFF.

The chain has TRBV7-6 and TRBJ2-2, with D perhaps matching TRBD2 (6 bases). The CDR3 spans 17 residues. Germline V gene data show CDR1 as SGHVS and CDR2 as FNYEAQ. V shed 1 base and J shed 2 bases, with 14 bases lying between them. The CDR3 sequence: CASSLVPAGRNTGELFF. In DNA, the CDR3 is TGTGCCAGCAGCTTAGTCCCCGCCGGGAGAAACACCGGGGAGCTGTTTTTT. The whole variable domain, remainder taken from reference TRBV7-6 and TRBJ2-2, is GAGVSQSPRYKVTKRGQDVALRCDPISGHVSLYWYRQALGQGPEFLTYFNYEAQQDKSGLPNDRFSAERPEGSISTLTIQRTEQRDSAMYRCASSLVPAGRNTGELFFGEGSRLTVL.

The J gene is TRBJ1-5, the V gene TRBV5-1; 8 nucleotides line up with TRBD1. Trimming removed 0 bases from V and 3 bases from J; junction bases left unmatched: 5. The length of the CDR3 is 16 residues. Looked up from germline, CDR1 is SGHRS and CDR2 is YFSETQ. DNA for the CDR3: TGCGCCAGCAGCTTGGAACAGGGGGGCCCCAATCAGCCCCAGCATTTT. This translates into CASSLEQGGPNQPQHF.

This clone showed up just a few times. The chain combines TRBV4-2 with TRBJ1-5, with D uncertain. CDR3 size: 17 residues. Germline CDR1 reads LGHNA; CDR2 reads YNFKEQ. Trimming cost V 0 bases and J 5 bases, with 17 bases left between them. In nucleotides, the CDR3 is TGTGCCAGCAGCCAAGATCGTCCCATGAGACTCGATCAGCCCCAGCATTTT. This sequence encodes CASSQDRPMRLDQPQHF.

The gene calls are TRBV18 and TRBJ2-3, with D possibly TRBD1 on 5 matching bases. In germline, CDR1 is KGHSH, CDR2 LQKENI. The CDR3 totals 17 residues. Trimming pared 3 bases from V and 2 bases from J, leaving 18 bases between. The CDR3 loop reads CASSPLRGGAITDTQYF. The DNA of the CDR3 is TGTGCCAGCTCACCCTTACGAGGTGGGGCAATCACAGATACGCAGTATTTT.

The gene calls are TRBV11-3 and TRBJ2-4; D is uncertain. The CDR3 extends over 18 amino acids. With 5 bases removed from V and 0 bases from J, the gap between germline ends came to 20 bases. In germline, CDR1 is SGHNT, CDR2 YENEEA. CDR3 sequence reads: CASSPRPPLRLAKNIQYF. DNA for the CDR3: TGTGCCAGCAGCCCGCGGCCTCCCTTACGGTTAGCCAAAAACATTCAGTACTTC.

The chain carries TRBV4-1 and TRBJ2-2, with TRBD2 matching 7 bases. J lost 0 bases, V lost 0 bases, and 7 bases had no gene match. Germline V gene data show CDR1 as MGHRA and CDR2 as YSYEKL. CDR3 length equals 18 residues. CDR3: CASSQDLGGFANTGELFF. The CDR3 nucleotides read TGCGCCAGCAGCCAAGATTTGGGGGGGTTCGCGAACACCGGGGAGCTGTTTTTT.

J is TRBJ2-6 and V is TRBV3-1 (or the pseudogene TRBV3-2); a weak D match, TRBD2 (5 bases). Germline V gene data show CDR1 as LGHDT and CDR2 as YNNKEL (reference sequence). The germline V and J ends were trimmed by 1 base and 9 bases, with 10 bases remaining between them. This CDR3 is 14 amino acids long. For the CDR3, the DNA is TGTGCCAGCAGCCAAGGGATGGAGGTCAACGTCCTGACTTTC. This sequence encodes CASSQGMEVNVLTF.

J is TRBJ2-1 and V is TRBV28; 14 bases align to TRBD2. The CDR3 contains 17 residues. Trimming removed 5 bases from V and 0 bases from J; junction bases left unmatched: 3. CDR1 and CDR2 (germline): MDHEN, SYDVKM. CDR3 amino acids: CASSGTSGGSSYNEQFF. CDR3 DNA sequence: TGTGCCAGCAGTGGGACTAGCGGGGGTAGCTCCTACAATGAGCAGTTCTTC.

This clone has only one observation. The chain is built from TRBV9 and TRBJ2-3; possible D gene TRBD2, 5 bases. Germline V gives CDR1 SGDLS, CDR2 YYNGEE. V was pared by 0 bases and J by 3 bases, with 11 bases between. This CDR3 is built from 15 residues. DNA of the CDR3: TGTGCCAGCAGCGTAGTGGCTTCGGGAACAGATACGCAGTATTTT. It translates to CASSVVASGTDTQYF.

The J gene is TRBJ2-1, the V gene TRBV4-2, with D unresolved. V shed 0 bases and J shed 0 bases, with 12 bases lying between them. CDR1 and CDR2 (germline): LGHNA, YNFKEQ. CDR3 length: 17 amino acids. The CDR3: CASSQEGGLSSYNEQFF. DNA for the CDR3: TGTGCCAGCAGCCAAGAAGGCGGCCTAAGCTCCTACAATGAGCAGTTCTTC.

The V call is TRBV19, the J call TRBJ2-1; 7 nucleotides align to TRBD2. Germline CDR1 and CDR2: LNHDA and SQIVND (reference sequence). This CDR3 has 15 amino acids. V lost 6 bases to trimming and J lost 7 bases; unmatched junction nucleotides: 12. The CDR3 protein is CASSRASGTLNEQFF. The CDR3 bases are TGTGCCAGTAGCCGGGCCAGCGGGACCCTAAATGAGCAGTTCTTC.

The chain is built from TRBV6-5 and TRBJ2-2, with D perhaps matching TRBD2 (5 bases). The CDR3 contains 13 residues. Trimming shortened V by 7 bases and J by 3 bases, and 9 bases separated the two germline ends. Germline CDR1 is MNHEY and CDR2 is SVGAGI. The CDR3 DNA is TGTGCCAGCATCGGGGTGCACACCGGGGAGCTGTTTTTT. Amino acids: CASIGVHTGELFF.

The chain joins TRBV28 to TRBJ1-2; 9 bases map to TRBD1. CDR1 is MDHEN, CDR2 SYDVKM, per germline. Trimming cost V 10 bases and J 7 bases; bases outside gene matches: 10. This CDR3 is built from 13 residues. The CDR3 is CATMTGTGLGYTF. The DNA for the CDR3 is TGTGCCACCATGACCGGGACAGGGCTTGGCTACACCTTC.

The genes are TRBV5-1 and TRBJ2-1, with 14 bases matching TRBD2. This CDR3 is 17 amino acids long. The V segment lost 4 bases and the J segment 0 bases; nucleotides outside the gene matches: 3. The germline CDR1 and CDR2 sequences are SGHRS and YFSETQ. The CDR3 DNA is TGCGCCAGCAGCCTAGGGACTAGCGGGAGCTCCTACAATGAGCAGTTCTTC. Its protein product is CASSLGTSGSSYNEQFF.